This T cell receptor beta chain was sequenced in a study of blood T cell repertoires in COVID-19 (dated by TCRdb to about 2020). Concerning the study at large: Samples from collaborators originated in the United States, Italy and Spain and spanned both the acute and convalescent phases of COVID-19. Subjects who had been exposed to COVID-19, were actively infected with it, or had recovered from it provided the deeply sampled blood TCRbeta repertoires that made up the dataset. Where HLA class I and class II types were available, the types were taken from metadata supplied by the sample provider, not from assay-based typing. A de-identified subject ID, COVID-19 status, age in years and sex were almost always included in the sample metadata. The samples were drawn from two sources: the first 160 participants of the ongoing ImmuneRACE study, and 1,200 or so subjects contributed by 6 global collaborators. The prospective study material was composed of cDNA or gDNA derived from T cells, B-cell-depleted T cells, or PBMCs. The repertoires were made available in a free public database intended to serve as a resource for research on the immune response to SARS-CoV-2. What the authors observed across the whole study: The quantity of clinical and demographic metadata differed by source and by participant and was supplied without curation.

A second Seattle source provided samples from volunteer blood donors who had recovered from COVID-19. Whole blood was collected in K2EDTA tubes by collaborating institutions according to the institutions' own protocols. Collaborator samples were shipped for TCRbeta analysis as frozen whole blood, isolated PBMCs, or DNA extracted from either sample type. Comment on this clone: This receptor's antigen is unknown. Within one base of it there is no much larger clone, and no base qualities were kept.

TCRbeta CDR3 regions were amplified from genomic DNA by means of the immunoSEQ Assay, a bias-controlled multiplex PCR. The paper's data handling went like this. The number of nucleated cells in each sample was estimated by amplification of reference gene primers within the assay. To quantify the absolute abundance of each unique TCRbeta CDR3 rearrangement, sequence reads were collapsed and filtered. For each sample, productive Simpson clonality was calculated by taking the square root of Simpson's diversity index across productive rearrangements. TCRdb mirrors the immuneACCESS table, restricted to in-frame sequences. Some clones are absent from its copies; in checked studies, under half trace to an unresolved V gene, and the reason for the others is unknown. V and J calls and clone size are copied from that table; D and trimming were computed from the DNA. For this sample the table gives 200,000 to 300,000 clones, of which over 80% were detected only once. The biggest ten clones account for about 1.6% of the sample.

The sample comprised peripheral blood. The TCR was taken from a woman aged 40 to 50 who had recovered from COVID-19.

The CDR3 here reads CSARRNQQFF. The nucleotides read TGCAGTGCTAGGAGGAACCAGCAGTTCTTC. In this chain, TRBV20-1 is recombined with TRBJ2-1, with the identity of the D gene unclear. The CDR3 sequence holds 10 residues, the cysteine and phenylalanine included. Only the CDR3 portion is preserved as DNA: 30 bases, with reading frame beginning at the first base. According to the germline V gene (reference sequence), CDR1 reads DFQATT and CDR2 reads SNEGSKA. The trim is 3 bases for V and 11 bases for J, with a gap of 8 bases between the germline ends.